One sample yielded the 22 T cell receptor beta chains listed below, sequenced in a study of regulatory T cells in long-lasting Graves disease (dated by TCRdb to the early 2020s). Library generation was performed with multiplex PCR. Data came from an Illumina HiSeq 4000. To build TCR beta libraries, CDR3 regions were amplified by Arm-PCR using iRepertoire HTBI primers. Using fastp at Q25 and MiXCR, TCRdb reprocessed the public reads and kept productive beta chains. Rows are unified per CDR3 protein, each entry keeping the most common DNA and genes. This sample lists about 220,000 distinct CDR3 sequences; 18% were detected once. The ten largest account for roughly 23% of the sample. Interpreted using the paper, the time point label stands for: newly diagnosed GD, antithyroid drugs for less than 3 months. For both TCR sequencing and RNA sequencing, RNA was extracted from PBMCs in TRIzol. The specimen comprised peripheral blood mononuclear cells (PBMCs), sampled at new diagnosis, from a patient treated with antithyroid drugs. All receptors come from a female donor with Graves disease.

This clonotype was found a few times. This chain links TRBV4-1 with TRBJ2-7, with 8 bases matching TRBD2. This CDR3 contains 16 residues. Per germline, CDR1 MGHRA and CDR2 YSYEKL. V gave up 0 bases and J gave up 3 bases; unmatched junction bases: 7. The CDR3 coding sequence is TGCGCCAGCAGCCAAGAATACGGGGGGGGATACTACGAGCAGTACTTC. Its protein product is CASSQEYGGGYYEQYF.

This clonotype was observed at least ten times. This chain links TRBV10-1 with TRBJ2-1, with 8 bases matching TRBD1. The J segment lost 7 bases and the V segment lost 0 bases, leaving 11 bases of the junction unmatched. CDR1 and CDR2 (germline): WNHNN, SYGVQD (reference sequence). This CDR3 has 17 residues. CDR3 in amino acids: CASSESKWGQGANEQFF. CDR3 DNA: TGCGCCAGCAGTGAGTCGAAATGGGGGCAGGGGGCGAATGAGCAGTTCTTC.

The rearrangement links TRBV9 to TRBJ1-2; weak D call: TRBD1 (5 bases). This CDR3 spans 13 amino acids. Germline V gives CDR1 SGDLS, CDR2 YYNGEE. V was cut by 10 bases and J by 4 bases, with 17 bases left in between. The CDR3 coding sequence is TGTGCCCTGACCGGGGGGACGGGCTATGGCTACACCTTC. Translating gives CALTGGTGYGYTF.

This clonotype was seen at least ten times. This chain connects TRBV30 to TRBJ2-7; TRBD1 is a possible D gene (6 bases). V lost 3 bases and J lost 1, with 10 bases in between. Germline V lookup: CDR1 GTSNPN, CDR2 SVGIG (reference sequence). There are 13 residues in the CDR3. CDR3: CAWRVTGSYEQYF. The CDR3, as DNA: TGTGCCTGGAGGGTGACAGGATCCTACGAGCAGTACTTC.

This clonotype was found many times. V and J are TRBV9 and TRBJ2-7; 9 nucleotides agree with TRBD2. The ends lost 4 bases at V and 6 bases at J; junction bases unmatched: 14. CDR3 length equals 16 residues. Per germline, CDR1 SGDLS and CDR2 YYNGEE. The CDR3: CASSSVWAGGPSEQYF. DNA for the CDR3: TGTGCCAGCAGCTCGGTTTGGGCGGGAGGGCCTTCCGAGCAGTACTTC.

This clonotype occurred many times. The gene calls are TRBV7-9 and TRBJ2-1; D possibly corresponds to TRBD2 (5 bases). CDR1 SEHNR and CDR2 FQNEAQ come from the germline V gene (reference sequence). This CDR3 contains 15 residues. Trimming removed 6 bases from V and 2 bases from J, with 14 bases in between. CDR3 sequence: CASRRTSGTYNEQFF. The CDR3 DNA is TGTGCCAGCAGACGGACGTCCGGGACCTACAATGAGCAGTTCTTC.

The chain is built from TRBV13 and TRBJ2-7; D is possibly TRBD1 or TRBD2 (6 bases each). Trimming removed 6 bases at V and 2 bases at J, with 17 bases between. Germline V gene lookup returns CDR1 PRHDT and CDR2 FYEKMQ (reference sequence). The CDR3 is 15 amino acids. CDR3 in amino acids: CASRKRGDIPYEQYF. The CDR3 DNA reads as TGTGCCAGCAGGAAGAGGGGGGACATTCCCTACGAGCAGTACTTC.

In its sample, this clonotype was seen many times. The chain has TRBV6-1 and TRBJ2-6, with 9 bases matching TRBD1. V lost 6 bases and J lost 0; bases outside the gene matches: 6. Germline lookup yields CDR1 MNHNS and CDR2 SASEGT. CDR3 length equals 17 residues. DNA of the CDR3: TGTGCCAGCAGGGGGGACAGGGCAAACTCTGGGGCCAACGTCCTGACTTTC. Translating it yields CASRGDRANSGANVLTF.

Notes on this clonotype: This probably arose from a read error, given a far larger clone one base away. The chain links TRBV2 to TRBJ2-3; TRBD1 aligns across 7 bases. The tail of the sequence fits TRBJ2-7 better, so the J call may be wrong. Germline V gene data show CDR1 as SNHLY and CDR2 as FYNNEI. The CDR3 has 15 amino acids. The CDR3 sequence: CASSEADLAGGEQYF. CDR3 DNA: TGTGCCAGCAGTGAAGCGGACCTAGCAGGGGGTGAGCAGTACTTC.

This clonotype was counted only a few times. CDR3 sequence reads: CASSQIRGNEQFF. In nucleotides, the CDR3 is TGTGCCAGCAGCCAAATAAGAGGCAATGAGCAGTTCTTC. The chain joins TRBV3-1 to TRBJ2-1; D not certain. The V gene lost 2 bases and the J gene lost 6 bases, with 8 bases spanning the gap. This CDR3 has 13 residues. CDR1 and CDR2 (germline): LGHDT, YNNKEL (reference sequence).

This clonotype was seen ten or more times. The rearrangement links TRBV30 to TRBJ1-2; weak D call: TRBD1 (5 bases). Germline CDR1 is GTSNPN and CDR2 is SVGIG (reference sequence). Trimming shortened V by 2 bases and J by 8 bases, and 21 bases separated the two germline ends. The CDR3 extends over 15 amino acids. In nucleotides, the CDR3 is TGTGCCTGGAGTCGGGTCCCGAGGGGACGGCAGGGCTACACCTTC. The encoded protein is CAWSRVPRGRQGYTF.

This clonotype was counted many times. This rearrangement joins TRBV30 to TRBJ2-1, with 7 bases matching TRBD2. Germline lookup yields CDR1 GTSNPN and CDR2 SVGIG (reference sequence). Trimming at V came to 2 bases and at J to 6 bases, leaving 4 bases not matched to a gene. The CDR3 sequence is 13 residues long. CDR3 nucleotide sequence: TGTGCCTGGAGTATGGGACTATCCAATGAGCAGTTCTTC. It is translated as CAWSMGLSNEQFF.

This clonotype was counted at least ten times. This chain uses TRBV29-1 with TRBJ1-2; no definite D call. The CDR3 has 11 amino acids. In germline, CDR1 is SQVTM, CDR2 ANQGSEA. Trimming took off 1 base at V and 4 bases at J, with 4 bases between the two ends. The CDR3 DNA sequence: TGCAGCGTTGAAGTCGGCTATGGCTACACCTTC. Protein: CSVEVGYGYTF.

This clonotype showed up just a few times. The chain recombines TRBV27 with TRBJ2-3; the D is unclear. This CDR3 spans 11 amino acids. Germline loops: CDR1 MNHEY, CDR2 SMNVEV (reference sequence). Trimming removed 7 bases at V and 2 bases at J, with 4 bases between. The CDR3 sequence: CASTLTDTQYF. CDR3 bases: TGTGCCAGCACCCTCACAGATACGCAGTATTTT.

V usage is TRBV6-4 and J usage is TRBJ2-1, with 10 positions matching TRBD2. CDR3 size: 16 residues. Trimming took 3 bases from V and 6 from J; bases not matched to a gene: 8. The germline V gene has CDR1 MRHNA and CDR2 SNTAGT. The CDR3 protein is CASSEGEAGGFNEQFF. DNA for the CDR3: TGTGCCAGCAGTGAGGGGGAAGCGGGAGGGTTCAATGAGCAGTTCTTC.

Many counts were recorded for this clonotype. CDR3 sequence reads: CASSSFIAPPSTDTQYF. DNA for the CDR3: TGTGCCAGCAGTTCCTTTATAGCTCCGCCCAGCACAGATACGCAGTATTTT. This rearrangement joins TRBV6-2 or TRBV6-3 to TRBJ2-3, with D unresolved. CDR1 MNHEY and CDR2 SVGEGT come from the germline V gene. The ends were cut back, 4 bases at V and 0 bases at J, with 17 bases in the middle. This CDR3 region has 17 residues.

This clonotype was seen repeatedly, ten times or more. The chain is built from TRBV20-1 and TRBJ1-6, with a tentative D call TRBD1 (5 bases). The V and J ends lost 1 base and 10 bases respectively, with 11 bases between them. This CDR3 contains 13 residues. Germline V gene sequence: CDR1 DFQATT, CDR2 SNEGSKA (reference sequence). The CDR3: CSARVPGASPLHF. For the CDR3, the DNA is TGCAGTGCTAGAGTCCCTGGGGCGTCACCCCTCCACTTT.

This clonotype was detected ten times or more. A read error may account for a junction end that differs from germline. The rearrangement joins TRBV13 to TRBJ1-5, with D unclear. CDR1 and CDR2 from the germline V gene are PRHDT and FYEKMQ (reference sequence). The CDR3 consists of 14 residues. The CDR3 DNA reads as TGTGCCAGCAGCCTAGGCGGGGTTAATCAGCCCCAGCATTTT. It codes for CASSLGGVNQPQHF.

This clonotype was seen many times. V is TRBV7-9 and J is TRBJ2-7; 10 nucleotides line up with TRBD1. The CDR3 sequence is 14 residues long. Germline CDR1 SEHNR, CDR2 FQNEAQ (reference sequence). Losses at the gene ends were 0 bases for V and 6 bases for J; bases not matched to a gene: 2. The CDR3, as DNA: TGTGCCAGCAGCTTAGCTGGGGACAGGGGCGAGCAGTACTTC. Translated: CASSLAGDRGEQYF.

The rearrangement joins TRBV19 to TRBJ1-2; D not certain. Trimming took 8 bases from V and 2 from J, leaving 15 bases between them. There are 14 residues in the CDR3. Germline CDR1 LNHDA, CDR2 SQIVND (reference sequence). The CDR3, as DNA: TGTGCCAGTTCCCGGGTCCCGACGAACTATGGCTACACCTTC. It encodes CASSRVPTNYGYTF.

Ten or more counts support this clonotype. The chain has TRBV12-5 and TRBJ2-1; D assignment may be TRBD1 or TRBD2 (6 bases each). V lost 3 bases and J lost 4, with 28 bases in between. Per the germline V gene, CDR1 is LGHNT and CDR2 is FRNRAP. The CDR3 is 20 residues long. The CDR3 here is CASGFNLRVEGEPRYNEQFF. CDR3 in DNA: TGTGCTAGTGGTTTTAATCTCAGAGTGGAGGGGGAGCCGAGGTACAATGAGCAGTTCTTC.

To note about this clonotype: This may be a read error, as it is one base from a much larger clone. J is TRBJ2-3 and V is TRBV6-2 or TRBV6-3, with D possibly matching TRBD1 (6 bases). The CDR3 spans 14 residues. Germline V gives CDR1 MNHEY, CDR2 SVGEGT. The CDR3 sequence: CARSSRTDDDTQYF. The CDR3 DNA sequence: TGTGCCCGCAGTTCACGGACAGACGATGATACGCAGTATTTT.